This T cell receptor (beta chain) appears in the sequencing data of a study of identical twins (TCRdb year 2016). In the study overall: To test whether fetal clonotypes persist, the study used deep sequencing on TCR alpha and beta repertoires from monozygotic twins, unrelated adults of various ages, and cord blood. To rule out contamination, replicate twin experiments were performed at different times with different library preparation protocols. Here is what the overall study found, with its caveats: Out-of-frame TCR alpha sharing in monozygotic twins was systematically underestimated by recombination models, whereas sharing between unrelated individuals was in agreement with the recombination models. Compared with coincidental sharing between unrelated individuals, an excess of low generation-probability sequences was observed among out-of-frame TCR alpha sequences shared between twins. Because the same donors could not be followed over many years, the conclusions relied on cross-sectional statistical analysis. Abundant cord blood beta clonotypes carried fewer insertions; young adult naive repertoires showed a weaker similar trend, while memory repertoires showed none. The excess sharing between twins in beta out-of-frame sequences was weaker because fewer shared sequences reduced the signal-to-noise ratio. Invariant T cells such as MAIT and iNKT could partly confound zero-insertion analyses, though diverse VJ usage argued against this for most clonotypes.

Receptors were amplified or captured by 5' RACE. The sample was run on an Illumina HiSeq 2000. A universal primer binding site was introduced by template switching, and a unique molecular identifier was present in the final cDNA, enabling accurate counting of TCR cDNA molecules. Specific primers in the conserved constant-segment region were used to synthesize first-strand cDNA for TCR alpha and beta chains. Each cDNA library was double barcoded, with a SMART-Mk sample barcode plus Illumina barcodes, to control for contamination. TruSeq adapter sequences and Illumina sample barcodes were added in two successive PCR steps. The Illumina HiSeq platform was used with custom primers to sequence TCR alpha and beta cDNA libraries. In the original analysis: Raw reads were processed with MiGEC to extract unique molecular identifiers, and MiXCR was used to determine CDR3 positions. Recombination models were inferred per individual with the repgenHMM and IGoR tools using an EM algorithm. The analysis of shared clonotypes was done with the tcR package in R, with sharing normalized by the product of cloneset sizes. To study raw recombination without the effects of thymic and clonal selection, out-of-frame nonproductive sequences were analyzed. TCRdb redid the processing of the public reads, applying fastp at Q25 and MiXCR, and retained in-frame beta chains. Every distinct CDR3 protein forms one entry, paired with its most common genes and DNA. The V and J calls shown here were made by TCRdb, not taken from the authors' results. Within this sample are approximately 590,000 distinct CDR3 sequences, with approximately 9.6% of them counted one time only. 3% of the sample belongs to the ten largest clones.

Every donor was a healthy Caucasian. The twin cohort consisted of three pairs of female monozygotic twins, all aged about 18 to 29 years. Peripheral blood mononuclear cells were used as the source from which RNA for TCR libraries was isolated. At least ten counts were recorded for this clonotype. What this receptor recognizes is not known. Base quality data are lacking; no much larger clone is found one base away. Separately, the same data were catalogued under a study of yellow fever vaccine responses in identical twins. The second source states: According to the authors, in identical twins the way T cells responded to vaccination appeared partly convergent and partly personalized. The study precisely tracked vaccine-responding T cell clones in identical twins.

Sequencing was done on a sample of PBMCs. The clonotype comes from a woman aged 18-29 years in good health.

The CDR3 region reads CASSLALLAGATEQFF. The DNA reads TGTGCCAGCAGCTTAGCGTTGCTAGCGGGAGCCACTGAGCAGTTCTTC. The chain is made from TRBV7-6 and TRBJ2-1, and 10 junction bases match TRBD2. The V end gives up 0 bases and the J end 9 bases, leaving 8 bases in the junction not matched to a gene. From the cysteine through the phenylalanine, the CDR3 covers 16 amino acids. This entry keeps only the CDR3 DNA: 48 bases, framed from base 1. Per the germline V gene, SGHVS is the CDR1 and FNYEAQ is the CDR2.